This passage covers 28 T cell receptor beta chains from one sample sequenced in a study of cytomegalovirus exposure and HLA in healthy donors. Sequencing used immunoSEQ multiplex PCR; TCRdb keeps in-frame clones, though not all of them. This table holds some 140,000 clones, roughly 90% found once. Sample: PBMCs. Receptors originate from a man between 18 and 35 years old in good health and CMV-seropositive.

V and J are TRBV19 and TRBJ1-3; D not certain. Looked up from germline, CDR1 is LNHDA and CDR2 is SQIVND (reference sequence). V gave up 10 bases and J gave up 4 bases, with 17 bases separating them. The CDR3 is made up of 14 amino acids. The CDR3: CATDTGNKGNTIYF. CDR3 DNA sequence: TGTGCCACCGACACGGGGAATAAGGGAAACACCATATATTTT.

This chain connects TRBV2 to TRBJ1-3; 7 bases match TRBD1. Looked up from germline, CDR1 is SNHLY and CDR2 is FYNNEI. V lost 7 bases, J lost 0 bases, and 6 bases stayed unmatched. There are 15 residues in the CDR3. For the CDR3, the DNA is TGTGCCAGCAACCGACAGGGCCTCTCTGGAAACACCATATATTTT. It codes for CASNRQGLSGNTIYF.

The CDR3 DNA follows: TGTGCCAGCAGCTTAGGCGGGGGGGCTTACAATGAGCAGTTCTTC. Its protein is CASSLGGGAYNEQFF. V is TRBV7-9 and J is TRBJ2-1; 9 positions agree with TRBD2. The CDR3 consists of 15 residues. Germline V gene sequence: CDR1 SEHNR, CDR2 FQNEAQ (reference sequence). With V trimmed by 1 base and J by 4 bases, 2 bases remained unmatched.

The chain combines TRBV4-3 with TRBJ2-5; a weak D match, TRBD2 (6 bases). The CDR3 is 15 residues long. Germline CDR1 is LGHNA and CDR2 is YSLEER. Trimming removed 0 bases at V and 9 bases at J, with 17 bases between. The CDR3 protein is CASSQDMGLPSSQYF. Written as DNA, the CDR3 is TGCGCCAGCAGCCAAGACATGGGACTCCCAAGTTCCCAGTACTTC.

The chain employs TRBV2 and TRBJ2-5, with D possibly being TRBD1 (7 bases). The CDR3 loop spans 18 amino acids. Looked up from germline, CDR1 is SNHLY and CDR2 is FYNNEI. The V end lost 7 bases, the J end lost 2 bases, and 26 bases lay between the germline ends. The CDR3 spells CASTPLAPSQGGQETQYF. The DNA of the CDR3 is TGTGCCAGCACCCCGTTAGCCCCTAGTCAGGGGGGTCAAGAGACCCAGTACTTC. Based on the CDR3 plus reference TRBV2 and TRBJ2-5, the full variable domain is EPEVTQTPSHQVTQMGQEVILRCVPISNHLYFYWYRQILGQKVEFLVSFYNNEISEKSEIFDDQFSVERPDGSNFTLKIRSTKLEDSAMYFCASTPLAPSQGGQETQYFGPGTRLLVL.

The rearrangement links TRBV5-1 to TRBJ2-7, with D maybe TRBD2 (5 bases). Trimming left V 1 base short and J 6 bases short, with 14 bases between. Germline assignment: CDR1 SGHRS and CDR2 YFSETQ. CDR3 length equals 14 residues. CDR3 sequence: CASSLSISAGEQYF. CDR3 bases: TGCGCCAGCAGCTTGAGCATTTCGGCGGGCGAGCAGTACTTC.

J is TRBJ1-2 and V is TRBV2; 7 bases are a match to TRBD1. Germline CDR1 is SNHLY and CDR2 is FYNNEI. Trimming cost V 6 bases and J 1 base; bases outside gene matches: 14. This CDR3 contains 17 residues. CDR3 loop: CASRDRQGRKNNYGYTF. The CDR3 nucleotides are TGTGCCAGCAGGGATCGACAGGGACGAAAAAATAACTATGGCTACACCTTC.

The V gene is TRBV5-1, the J gene TRBJ1-2; possible D gene TRBD1, 5 bases. The CDR3 runs to 15 residues. V lost 7 bases, J lost 1 base, and 17 bases lay in between. Germline V gives CDR1 SGHRS, CDR2 YFSETQ. CDR3 DNA sequence: TGCGCCAGCCAGTCACGGGCAGGGAATAACTATGGCTACACCTTC. It translates to CASQSRAGNNYGYTF.

The chain carries TRBV11-2 and TRBJ2-7; TRBD1 aligns across 8 bases. V gave up 5 bases and J gave up 6 bases; unmatched junction bases: 9. Germline values: CDR1 SGHAT, CDR2 FQNNGV. The CDR3 is 14 residues long. CDR3 sequence: CASSLAGGYSEQYF. The DNA of the CDR3 is TGTGCCAGCAGCCTCGCAGGGGGCTATTCCGAGCAGTACTTC.

This chain links TRBV27 with TRBJ2-1, with D perhaps TRBD2 (6 bases). This CDR3 is 15 amino acids long. Germline CDR1 is MNHEY and CDR2 is SMNVEV (reference sequence). The germline V and J ends were trimmed by 2 bases and 8 bases, with 16 bases remaining between them. The CDR3 sequence is CASSLGTPGDYEQFF. DNA for the CDR3: TGTGCCAGCAGTTTAGGGACCCCCGGGGACTATGAGCAGTTCTTC.

V usage is TRBV10-3 and J usage is TRBJ2-7, with TRBD1 identical over 9 bases. The CDR3 extends over 15 amino acids. Per germline, CDR1 ENHRY and CDR2 SYGVKD. Unmatched junction bases numbered 9, after V lost 4 bases and J lost 5 bases. The CDR3 DNA reads as TGTGCCATCAGTGTTTCCGGGACAGGGACCCACGAGCAGTACTTC. Its translation: CAISVSGTGTHEQYF.

The rearrangement uses TRBV6-5 and TRBJ1-4, with D possibly matching TRBD1 (6 bases). The germline V and J ends were trimmed by 5 bases and 11 bases, with 9 bases remaining between them. CDR1 MNHEY and CDR2 SVGAGI come from the germline V gene. The CDR3 length is 11 residues. The CDR3 sequence is CASSNTGKLFF. CDR3 DNA sequence: TGTGCCAGCAGTAATACAGGGAAACTGTTTTTT.

The V call is TRBV5-1, the J call TRBJ1-1; no clear D gene. The germline CDR1 and CDR2 sequences are SGHRS and YFSETQ. The CDR3 totals 13 residues. The V gene lost 0 bases and the J gene lost 4 bases, with 7 bases spanning the gap. The CDR3 loop is CASSLGGFTEAFF. The CDR3 DNA follows: TGCGCCAGCAGCTTGGGCGGGTTCACTGAAGCTTTCTTT. The full variable domain, completed using reference TRBV5-1 and TRBJ1-1, is KAGVTQTPRYLIKTRGQQVTLSCSPISGHRSVSWYQQTPGQGLQFLFEYFSETQRNKGNFPGRFSGRQFSNSRSEMNVSTLELGDSALYLCASSLGGFTEAFFGQGTRLTVV.

This clone was recorded once. The rearrangement joins TRBV14 to TRBJ2-7, with D unclear. This CDR3 region has 14 residues. Germline V gene sequence: CDR1 SGHDN, CDR2 FVKESK. V was cut by 2 bases and J by 6 bases, with 14 bases left in between. The CDR3, as DNA: TGTGCCAGCAGCCAAAACGGCTACCCGGGCGAGCAGTACTTC. It is translated as CASSQNGYPGEQYF.

The V and J genes are TRBV7-9 and TRBJ1-2; D is perhaps TRBD1 (6 bases). The V gene lost 3 bases and the J gene lost 4 bases, with 15 bases spanning the gap. The V gene's germline CDR1 is SEHNR and CDR2 FQNEAQ (reference sequence). This CDR3 spans 15 amino acids. The CDR3 DNA reads as TGTGCCAGCAGCTTGATGGGGGCATGGGGCTATGGCTACACCTTC. Residues: CASSLMGAWGYGYTF.

V is TRBV9 and J is TRBJ2-5; D gene uncertain. Germline V gene sequence: CDR1 SGDLS, CDR2 YYNGEE. CDR3 length: 14 residues. Trimming removed 0 bases at V and 5 bases at J, with 11 bases between. CDR3 protein: CASSVESSTETQYF. As DNA, the CDR3 is TGTGCCAGCAGCGTAGAATCGAGCACGGAGACCCAGTACTTC. Full variable domain (missing parts from reference TRBV9 and TRBJ2-5): DSGVTQTPKHLITATGQRVTLRCSPRSGDLSVYWYQQSLDQGLQFLIQYYNGEERAKGNILERFSAQQFPDLHSELNLSSLELGDSALYFCASSVESSTETQYFGPGTRLLVL.

Here the CDR3 reads CASSLLGLAVEQYF. Written as DNA, the CDR3 is TGTGCCAGCAGTTTATTGGGCCTAGCGGTCGAGCAGTACTTC. The V gene is TRBV27, the J gene TRBJ2-7; TRBD2 agrees at 7 bases. The J segment lost 6 bases and the V segment lost 1 base, leaving 6 bases of the junction unmatched. CDR1 and CDR2 from the germline V gene are MNHEY and SMNVEV (reference sequence). The CDR3 sequence is 14 residues long.

V usage is TRBV11-3 and J usage is TRBJ2-2, with 8 bases fitting TRBD2. Germline V gives CDR1 SGHNT, CDR2 YENEEA. Trimming took 1 base from V and 1 from J; bases not matched to a gene: 2. The CDR3 length is 16 residues. The CDR3 region is CASSLVAGLNTGELFF. As DNA, the CDR3 is TGTGCCAGCAGCTTAGTAGCGGGGCTGAACACCGGGGAGCTGTTTTTT.

This chain joins TRBV30 and TRBJ1-2; D is unresolved. CDR3 length: 16 residues. Per the germline V gene, CDR1 is GTSNPN and CDR2 is SVGIG (reference sequence). The V end was cut by 2 bases, the J end by 0 bases, with 16 bases between. The CDR3 is CAWSIGEGTSNYGYTF. The DNA of the CDR3 is TGTGCCTGGAGTATCGGGGAGGGAACCTCTAACTATGGCTACACCTTC.

This sequence joins TRBV5-1 and TRBJ2-7; D call uncertain. The germline V and J ends were trimmed by 4 bases and 0 bases, with 14 bases remaining between them. The germline gives CDR1 SGHRS, CDR2 YFSETQ. This CDR3 comprises 15 residues. The CDR3 nucleotides read TGCGCCAGCAGCCTTGGGTGGCGGAGCTCCTACGAGCAGTACTTC. Translated, it gives CASSLGWRSSYEQYF.

CDR3 nucleotides: TGTGCCAGCAGCCTACAGGGGCGGACTGAAGCTTTCTTT. The encoded protein is CASSLQGRTEAFF. V is TRBV7-2 and J is TRBJ1-1, with 7 bases matching TRBD1. CDR3 length: 13 residues. V was pared by 5 bases and J by 5 bases, with 5 bases of the junction left unmatched. From germline, CDR1 is SGHTA and CDR2 FQGNSA.

V usage is TRBV15 and J usage is TRBJ2-3; D possibly corresponds to TRBD1 (5 bases). Germline V gene sequence: CDR1 LNHNV, CDR2 YYDKDF (reference sequence). Trimming took 0 bases from V and 4 from J, leaving 8 bases between them. The CDR3 is made up of 14 amino acids. This CDR3 is CATSRDQGADTQYF. The DNA for the CDR3 is TGTGCCACCAGCAGAGATCAAGGGGCAGATACGCAGTATTTT.

A single count supports this clone. The genes are TRBV29-1 and TRBJ2-1, with a tentative D call TRBD2 (5 bases). This CDR3 is 14 amino acids long. V gave up 6 bases and J gave up 4 bases, with 16 bases separating them. Germline V gene lookup returns CDR1 SQVTM and CDR2 ANQGSEA. CDR3 in amino acids: CSVARSGAYNEQFF. CDR3 coding DNA: TGCAGCGTGGCGAGGAGCGGAGCGTACAATGAGCAGTTCTTC.

This rearrangement joins TRBV30 to TRBJ2-3; D possibly corresponds to TRBD2 (6 bases). Trimming took 3 bases from V and 3 from J, leaving 7 bases between them. Germline V gives CDR1 GTSNPN, CDR2 SVGIG (reference sequence). The CDR3 runs to 12 residues. The CDR3 is CAWSGRTDTQYF. The CDR3 DNA reads as TGTGCCTGGAGCGGGAGAACAGATACGCAGTATTTT.

The V and J genes are TRBV27 and TRBJ2-3; unclear D gene. Trimming removed 3 bases from V and 3 bases from J, with 13 bases in between. The V gene's germline CDR1 is MNHEY and CDR2 SMNVEV (reference sequence). The CDR3 has 15 amino acids. CDR3 in amino acids: CASSFKNVLTDTQYF. CDR3 coding DNA: TGTGCCAGCAGTTTTAAGAACGTACTGACAGATACGCAGTATTTT.

The chain couples TRBV18 to TRBJ2-5; TRBD2 matches 7 bases. Germline V gene lookup returns CDR1 KGHSH and CDR2 LQKENI. The CDR3 length is 14 residues. The V and J ends lost 3 bases and 2 bases, in that order; junction bases with no gene match: 3. Here the CDR3 DNA reads TGTGCCAGCTCACCTCAAGCGGGGCAAGAGACCCAGTACTTC. This translates into CASSPQAGQETQYF.

This sequence joins TRBV6-1 and TRBJ2-1, with 7 bases matching TRBD2. CDR1 MNHNS and CDR2 SASEGT come from the germline V gene. There are 15 residues in the CDR3. V shed 4 bases and J 8 bases; nucleotides not matched to a gene: 11. The DNA for the CDR3 is TGTGCCAGCAGTGGGGAGGGGCGGGGGTCCCATGAGCAGTTCTTC. Its protein is CASSGEGRGSHEQFF.

J is TRBJ2-7 and V is TRBV18; 9 nucleotides line up with TRBD2. The CDR3 runs 16 residues. J gave up 5 bases and V 0 bases, and 8 bases lay outside the gene matches. The V gene's germline CDR1 is KGHSH and CDR2 LQKENI. The CDR3 sequence is CASSPPGLAGINEQYF. The CDR3 DNA is TGTGCCAGCTCACCACCGGGCCTAGCGGGGATTAACGAGCAGTACTTC. Variable domain in full (rest from reference TRBV18 and TRBJ2-7): NAGVMQNPRHLVRRRGQEARLRCSPMKGHSHVYWYRQLPEEGLKFMVYLQKENIIDESGMPKERFSAEFPKEGPSILRIQQVVRGDSAAYFCASSPPGLAGINEQYFGPGTRLTVT.